Reported below is one T cell receptor (beta chain). Its target is not known. The authors used about 600 ng of bulk tumor genomic DNA per sample as template. Surgical sampling yielded several biopsies per primary tumor (spaced far apart). Enrolled patients presented with newly diagnosed, previously untreated non-small cell lung cancer and underwent curative surgery. The study drew donors from newly diagnosed non-small cell lung cancer patients having surgery with curative intent. A first 10-cycle multiplex round used 32 V-gene and 13 J-gene primers on TCR beta CDR3. Each CDR3 protein is one row after TCRdb ran MiXCR on the multiplex PCR reads. This table holds around 3,000 distinct CDR3 sequences, 25% to 30% found once. This sample is part of a study of immune heterogeneity within non-small cell lung tumors. Whole-study results and caveats: Largely distinct from one individual patient to the next were the high-frequency T-cell receptor beta clonotypes.

Germline CDR1 is SEHNR and CDR2 is FQNEAQ (reference sequence). The CDR3 loop spans 15 amino acids. The junction had 4 bases not matched to a gene; V was cut back by 3 bases and J by 0 bases. Material for sequencing was lung tumor tissue. The genes are TRBV7-9 and TRBJ2-7; TRBD2 aligns across 8 bases. The sequence was collected from a man aged 55 to 70 with non-small cell lung cancer. The CDR3: CASSFWREVSYEQYF. In nucleotides, the CDR3 is TGTGCCAGCAGCTTCTGGCGGGAGGTCTCCTACGAGCAGTACTTC. Based on the CDR3 plus reference TRBV7-9 and TRBJ2-7, the full variable domain is DTGVSQNPRHKITKRGQNVTFRCDPISEHNRLYWYRQTLGQGPEFLTYFQNEAQLEKSRLLSDRFSAERPKGSFSTLEIQRTEQGDSAMYLCASSFWREVSYEQYFGPGTRLTVT.